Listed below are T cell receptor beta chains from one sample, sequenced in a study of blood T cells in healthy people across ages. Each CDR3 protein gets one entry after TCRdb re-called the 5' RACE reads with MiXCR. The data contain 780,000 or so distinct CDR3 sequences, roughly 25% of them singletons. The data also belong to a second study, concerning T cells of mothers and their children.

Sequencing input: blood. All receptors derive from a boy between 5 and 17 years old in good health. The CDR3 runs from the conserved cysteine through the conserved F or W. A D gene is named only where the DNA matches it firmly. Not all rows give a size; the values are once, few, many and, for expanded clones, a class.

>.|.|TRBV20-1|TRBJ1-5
CSAYRKSNQPQHF
TGCAGTGCTTACCGGAAAAGCAATCAGCCCCAGCATTTT
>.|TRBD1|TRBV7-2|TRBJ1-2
CATSTTGDYGYTF
TGTGCCACCTCAACGACAGGGGACTATGGCTACACCTTC
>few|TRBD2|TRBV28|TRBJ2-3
CASSFPGTSGRAYTQYF
TGTGCCAGCAGTTTCCCCGGGACTAGCGGGAGGGCCTATACGCAGTATTTT
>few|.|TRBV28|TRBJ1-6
CASSSGEILGSPLHF
TGTGCCAGCAGTTCAGGCGAAATCTTAGGATCACCCCTCCACTTT
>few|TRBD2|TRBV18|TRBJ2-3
CASSPGSTSGADTQYF
TGTGCCAGCTCACCAGGTTCGACTAGCGGGGCAGATACGCAGTATTTT
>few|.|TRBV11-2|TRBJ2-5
CASRFRGGETQYF
TGTGCCAGCAGATTCAGGGGAGGGGAGACCCAATACTTC
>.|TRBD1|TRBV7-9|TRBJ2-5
CASSSGTGGPLSYF
TGTGCCAGCAGTTCCGGGACAGGGGGTCCTCTTTCGTACTTC
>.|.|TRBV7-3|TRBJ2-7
CASSLGRGVYEQYF
TGTGCCAGCAGCTTGGGCAGGGGAGTCTACGAGCAGTACTTC
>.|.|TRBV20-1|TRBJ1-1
CSARETPYYEAFF
TGCAGTGCTAGAGAGACGCCTTACTATGAAGCTTTCTTT
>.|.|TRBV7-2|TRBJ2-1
CASSLARTATAQFF
TGTGCCAGCAGCTTAGCCCGGACGGCTACGGCGCAGTTCTTC
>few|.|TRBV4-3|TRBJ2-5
CASSQDFLAQETQYF
TGCGCCAGCAGCCAAGATTTCCTAGCGCAAGAGACCCAGTACTTC
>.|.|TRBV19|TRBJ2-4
CASSMWGIQYF
TGTGCCAGTAGTATGTGGGGCATTCAGTACTTC
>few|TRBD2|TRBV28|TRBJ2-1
CASRSLAVGHNEQFF
TGTGCCAGCAGATCCCTAGCGGTTGGACACAATGAGCAGTTCTTC
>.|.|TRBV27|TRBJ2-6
CASSFNTGSGANVLTF
TGTGCCAGCAGTTTCAATACTGGGTCTGGGGCCAACGTCCTGACTTTC
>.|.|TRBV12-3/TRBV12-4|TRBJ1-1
CASRLGLSTEAFF
TGTGCCAGCAGACTTGGGTTGTCCACTGAAGCTTTCTTT
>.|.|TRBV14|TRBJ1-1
CASSPPWGGEAFF
TGTGCCAGCAGCCCACCCTGGGGGGGTGAAGCTTTCTTT
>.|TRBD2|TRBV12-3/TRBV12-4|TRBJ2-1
CAIWGGGSSYNEQFF
TGTGCCATCTGGGGCGGGGGGAGCTCCTACAATGAGCAGTTCTTC
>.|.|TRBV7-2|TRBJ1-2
CASSLGEERGYTF
TGTGCCAGCAGCTTAGGCGAGGAACGAGGCTACACCTTC
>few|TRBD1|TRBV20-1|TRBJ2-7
CSALNRDSYSYEQYF
TGCAGTGCCCTCAACCGGGACAGCTACTCCTACGAGCAGTACTTC
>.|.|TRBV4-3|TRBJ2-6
CASSQVSLPAGANVLTF
TGCGCCAGCAGCCAAGTAAGTCTCCCGGCGGGGGCCAACGTCCTGACTTTC
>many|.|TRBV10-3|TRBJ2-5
CAISESSQQETQYF
TGTGCCATCAGTGAGTCGAGTCAACAAGAGACCCAGTACTTC
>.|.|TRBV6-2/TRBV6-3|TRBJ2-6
CASSYERPTLLSGANVLTF
TGTGCCAGCAGTTACGAGCGACCGACCTTGCTCTCTGGGGCCAACGTCCTGACTTTC
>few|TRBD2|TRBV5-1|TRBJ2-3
CASSLRIAGEIDTQYF
TGCGCCAGCAGCCTACGAATAGCGGGGGAAATAGATACGCAGTATTTT
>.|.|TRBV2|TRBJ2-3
CASSEFLASGSTDTQYF
TGTGCCAGCAGTGAATTCCTGGCCAGCGGGAGCACAGATACGCAGTATTTT
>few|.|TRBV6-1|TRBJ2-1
CASSESPLFRDF
TGTGCCAGCAGTGAATCTCCTTTATTCCGGGACTTC
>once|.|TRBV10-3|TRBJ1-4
CAISEEDEKLFF
TGTGCCATCAGTGAAGAGGACGAAAAACTGTTTTTT
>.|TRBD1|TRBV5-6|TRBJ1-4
CASSLGQTGEKLFF
TGTGCCAGCAGCTTGGGACAGACAGGGGAGAAACTGTTTTTT
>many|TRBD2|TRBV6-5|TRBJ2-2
CASSLGTSGNTGELFF
TGTGCCAGCAGTTTGGGGACTAGCGGGAACACCGGGGAGCTGTTTTTT
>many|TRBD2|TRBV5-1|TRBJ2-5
CASSSGLAGGTVETQYF
TGCGCCAGCAGCTCCGGACTAGCGGGGGGGACCGTTGAGACCCAGTACTTC
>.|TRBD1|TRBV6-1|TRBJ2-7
CASIGPPGQGSYERYF
TGTGCCAGCATAGGACCCCCTGGACAGGGTTCCTACGAGCGGTACTTC
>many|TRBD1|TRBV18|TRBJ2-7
CASSPGQGTYEQYF
TGTGCCAGCAGCCCGGGACAGGGGACCTACGAGCAGTACTTC
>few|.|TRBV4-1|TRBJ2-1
CASSQDFSSAYNEQFF
TGCGCCAGCAGCCAAGATTTTTCTAGCGCCTACAATGAGCAGTTCTTC
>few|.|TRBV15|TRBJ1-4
CATSRGNEKLFF
TGTGCCACCAGCAGGGGTAATGAAAAACTGTTTTTT
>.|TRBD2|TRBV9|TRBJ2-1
CASSAGTSGSAEQFF
TGTGCCAGCAGCGCCGGGACTAGCGGGAGCGCCGAGCAGTTCTTC
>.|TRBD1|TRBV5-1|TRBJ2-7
CASSPSATGGSYEQYF
TGCGCCAGCAGCCCATCCGCGACAGGGGGCTCCTACGAGCAGTACTTC
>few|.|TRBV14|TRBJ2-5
CTSSQGLGTDGGGRIWETQYF
TGTACCAGCAGCCAAGGCCTCGGGACGGACGGAGGGGGCCGTATTTGGGAGACCCAGTACTTC
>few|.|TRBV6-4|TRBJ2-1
CASSDGSWNEQFF
TGTGCCAGCAGTGATGGGTCGTGGAATGAGCAGTTCTTC
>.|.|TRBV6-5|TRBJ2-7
CASSPYLGDTYEQYF
TGTGCCAGCAGCCCCTACCTAGGGGACACCTACGAGCAGTACTTC
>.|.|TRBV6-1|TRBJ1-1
CASSPRYGQAFF
TGTGCCAGCAGTCCTCGGTATGGGCAAGCCTTCTTT
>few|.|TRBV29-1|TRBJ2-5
CSVEGQGRWSNRDGTQYF
TGCAGCGTTGAAGGCCAGGGGCGCTGGTCCAATCGGGACGGGACCCAGTACTTC
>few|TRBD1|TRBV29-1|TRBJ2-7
CSVLGTGSSYEQYF
TGCAGCGTCCTCGGGACAGGGAGTTCCTACGAGCAGTACTTC
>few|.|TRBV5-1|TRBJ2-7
CASSFDPEASSSYEQYF
TGCGCCAGCAGCTTTGACCCAGAGGCCTCGAGCTCCTACGAGCAGTACTTC
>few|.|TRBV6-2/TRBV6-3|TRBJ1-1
CASSYLLSFGDGTEAFF
TGTGCCAGCAGTTATCTACTGTCATTTGGGGACGGCACTGAAGCTTTCTTT
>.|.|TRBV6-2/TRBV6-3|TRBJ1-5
CASIPSEREGTNQPQHF
TGTGCCAGCATTCCGAGCGAACGGGAGGGAACAAATCAGCCCCAGCATTTT